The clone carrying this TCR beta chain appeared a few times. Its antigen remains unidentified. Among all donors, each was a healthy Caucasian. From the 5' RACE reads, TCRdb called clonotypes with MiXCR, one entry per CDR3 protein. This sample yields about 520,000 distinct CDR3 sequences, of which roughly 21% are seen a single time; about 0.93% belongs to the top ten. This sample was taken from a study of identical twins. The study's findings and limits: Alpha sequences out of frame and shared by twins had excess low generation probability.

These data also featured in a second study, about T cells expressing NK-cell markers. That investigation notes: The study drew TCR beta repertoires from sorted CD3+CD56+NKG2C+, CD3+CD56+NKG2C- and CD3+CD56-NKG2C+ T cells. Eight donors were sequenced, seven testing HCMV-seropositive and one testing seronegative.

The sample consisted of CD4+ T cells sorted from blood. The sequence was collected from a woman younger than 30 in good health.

CDR3 sequence reads: CASISTVSRQAFF. CDR3 bases: TGTGCCAGCATATCAACCGTCTCCAGGCAGGCTTTCTTT. This chain joins TRBV28 and TRBJ1-1; D not certain. Trimming took 7 bases from V and 11 from J, leaving 20 bases between them. The germline CDR1 and CDR2 sequences are MDHEN and SYDVKM. The CDR3 is 13 amino acids.